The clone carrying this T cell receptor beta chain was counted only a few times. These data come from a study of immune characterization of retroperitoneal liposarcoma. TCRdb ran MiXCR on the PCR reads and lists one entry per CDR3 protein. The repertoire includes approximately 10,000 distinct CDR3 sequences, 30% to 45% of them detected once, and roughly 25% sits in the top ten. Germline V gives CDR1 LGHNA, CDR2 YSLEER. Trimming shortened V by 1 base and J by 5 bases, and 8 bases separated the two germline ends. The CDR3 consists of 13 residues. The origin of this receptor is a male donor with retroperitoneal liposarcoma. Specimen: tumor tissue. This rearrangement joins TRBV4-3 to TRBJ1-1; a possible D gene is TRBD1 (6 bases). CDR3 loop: CASSQVRGTEAFF. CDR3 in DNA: TGCGCCAGCAGCCAAGTCAGGGGTACTGAAGCTTTCTTT.